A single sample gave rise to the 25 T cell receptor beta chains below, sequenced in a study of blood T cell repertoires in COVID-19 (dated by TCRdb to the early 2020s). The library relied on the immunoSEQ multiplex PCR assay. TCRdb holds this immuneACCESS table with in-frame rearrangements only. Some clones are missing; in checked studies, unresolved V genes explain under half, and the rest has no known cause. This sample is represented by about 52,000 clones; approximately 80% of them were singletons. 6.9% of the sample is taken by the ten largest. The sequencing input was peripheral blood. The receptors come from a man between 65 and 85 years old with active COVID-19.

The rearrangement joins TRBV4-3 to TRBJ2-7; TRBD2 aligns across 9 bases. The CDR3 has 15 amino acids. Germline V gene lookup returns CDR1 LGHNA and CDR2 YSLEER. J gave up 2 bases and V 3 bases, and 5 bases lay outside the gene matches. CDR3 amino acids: CASSQGLAVTYEQYF. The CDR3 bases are TGCGCCAGCAGCCAGGGACTAGCAGTAACCTACGAGCAGTACTTC.

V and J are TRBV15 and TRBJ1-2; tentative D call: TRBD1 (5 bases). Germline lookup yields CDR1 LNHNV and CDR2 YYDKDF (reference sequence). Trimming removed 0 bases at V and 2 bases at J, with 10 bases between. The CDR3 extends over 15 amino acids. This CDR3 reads CATSRDSQGNYGYTF. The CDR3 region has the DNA TGTGCCACCAGCAGAGACTCCCAGGGCAACTATGGCTACACCTTC.

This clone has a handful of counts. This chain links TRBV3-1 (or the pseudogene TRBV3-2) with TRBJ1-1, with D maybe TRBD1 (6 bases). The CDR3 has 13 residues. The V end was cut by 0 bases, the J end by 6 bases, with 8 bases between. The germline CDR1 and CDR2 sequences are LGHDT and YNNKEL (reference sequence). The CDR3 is CASSQDRGAEAFF. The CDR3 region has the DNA TGTGCCAGCAGCCAAGACAGGGGCGCTGAAGCTTTCTTT.

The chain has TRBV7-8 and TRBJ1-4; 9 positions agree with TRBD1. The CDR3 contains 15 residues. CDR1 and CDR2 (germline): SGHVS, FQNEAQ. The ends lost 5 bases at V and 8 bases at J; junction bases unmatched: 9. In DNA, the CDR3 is TGTGCCAGCAGCCCCTGGACAGGGGAGAAGGAAAAACTGTTTTTT. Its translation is CASSPWTGEKEKLFF.

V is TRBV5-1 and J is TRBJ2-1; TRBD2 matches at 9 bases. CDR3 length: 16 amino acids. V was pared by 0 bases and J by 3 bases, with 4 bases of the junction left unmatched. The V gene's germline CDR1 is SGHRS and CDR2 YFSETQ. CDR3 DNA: TGCGCCAGCAGCTTGGGACTAGCGGTGAACTACAATGAGCAGTTCTTC. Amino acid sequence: CASSLGLAVNYNEQFF.

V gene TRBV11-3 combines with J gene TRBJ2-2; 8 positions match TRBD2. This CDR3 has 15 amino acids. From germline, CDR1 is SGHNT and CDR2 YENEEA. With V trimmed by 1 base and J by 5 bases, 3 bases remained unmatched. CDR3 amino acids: CASSLVGGGTGELFF. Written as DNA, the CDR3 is TGTGCCAGCAGCTTAGTCGGCGGGGGGACCGGGGAGCTGTTTTTT.

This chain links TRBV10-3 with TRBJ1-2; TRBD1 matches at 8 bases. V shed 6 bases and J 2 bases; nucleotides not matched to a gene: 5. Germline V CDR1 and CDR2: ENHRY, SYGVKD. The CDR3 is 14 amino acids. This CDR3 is CAISDRGLNYGYTF. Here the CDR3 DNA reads TGTGCCATCAGCGACAGGGGTCTCAACTATGGCTACACCTTC.

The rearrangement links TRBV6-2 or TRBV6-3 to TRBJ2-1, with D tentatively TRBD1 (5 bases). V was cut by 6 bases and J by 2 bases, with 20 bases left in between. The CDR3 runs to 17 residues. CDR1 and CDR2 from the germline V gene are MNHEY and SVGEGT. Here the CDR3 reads CASSVTLGARTYNEQFF. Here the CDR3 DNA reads TGTGCCAGCAGCGTTACCCTAGGGGCGAGGACCTACAATGAGCAGTTCTTC.

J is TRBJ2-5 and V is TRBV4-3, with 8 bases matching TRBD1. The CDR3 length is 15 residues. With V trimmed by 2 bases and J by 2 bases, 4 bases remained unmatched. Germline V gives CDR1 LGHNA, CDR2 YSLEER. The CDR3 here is CASSQQTGVQETQYF. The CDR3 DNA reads TGCGCCAGCAGCCAACAGACAGGGGTACAAGAGACCCAGTACTTC.

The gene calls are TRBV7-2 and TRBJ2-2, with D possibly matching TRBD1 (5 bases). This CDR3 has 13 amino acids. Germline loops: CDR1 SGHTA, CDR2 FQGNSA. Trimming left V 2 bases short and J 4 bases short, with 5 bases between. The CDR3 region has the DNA TGTGCCAGCAGCTTACAGGGCACCGGGGAGCTGTTTTTT. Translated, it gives CASSLQGTGELFF.

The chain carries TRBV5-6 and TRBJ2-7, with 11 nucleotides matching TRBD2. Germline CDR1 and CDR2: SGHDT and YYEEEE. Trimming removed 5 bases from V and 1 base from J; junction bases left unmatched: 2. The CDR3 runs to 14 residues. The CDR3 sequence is CASRVAGGSYEQYF. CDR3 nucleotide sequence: TGTGCCAGCAGGGTAGCGGGGGGGTCCTACGAGCAGTACTTC. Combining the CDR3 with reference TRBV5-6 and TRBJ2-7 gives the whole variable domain DAGVTQSPTHLIKTRGQQVTLRCSPKSGHDTVSWYQQALGQGPQFIFQYYEEEERQRGNFPDRFSGHQFPNYSSELNVNALLLGDSALYLCASRVAGGSYEQYFGPGTRLTVT.

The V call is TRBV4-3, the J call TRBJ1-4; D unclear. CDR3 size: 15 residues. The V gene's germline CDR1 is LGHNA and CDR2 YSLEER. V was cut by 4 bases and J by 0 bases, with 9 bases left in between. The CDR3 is CASSPRVATNEKLFF. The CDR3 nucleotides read TGCGCCAGCAGCCCCCGGGTTGCAACTAATGAAAAACTGTTTTTT.

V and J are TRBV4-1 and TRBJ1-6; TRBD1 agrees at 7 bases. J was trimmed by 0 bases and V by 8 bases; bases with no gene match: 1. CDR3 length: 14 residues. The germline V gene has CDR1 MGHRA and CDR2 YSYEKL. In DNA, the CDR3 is TGCGCCAGCGGGGACAGCTCCTATAATTCACCCCTCCACTTT. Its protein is CASGDSSYNSPLHF.

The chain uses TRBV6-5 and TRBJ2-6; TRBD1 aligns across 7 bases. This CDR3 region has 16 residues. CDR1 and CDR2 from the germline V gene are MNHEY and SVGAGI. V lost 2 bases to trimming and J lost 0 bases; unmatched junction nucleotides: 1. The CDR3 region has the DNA TGTGCCAGCAGTTACGGACAGGTCTCTGGGGCCAACGTCCTGACTTTC. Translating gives CASSYGQVSGANVLTF.

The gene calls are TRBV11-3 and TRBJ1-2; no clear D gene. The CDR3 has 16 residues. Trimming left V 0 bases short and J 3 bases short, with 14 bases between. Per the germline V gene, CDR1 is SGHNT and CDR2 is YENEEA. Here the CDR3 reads CASSLDRNWRDYGYTF. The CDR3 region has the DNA TGTGCCAGCAGCTTAGATAGGAACTGGCGGGACTATGGCTACACCTTC. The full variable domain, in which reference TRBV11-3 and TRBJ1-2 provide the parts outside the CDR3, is EAGVVQSPRYKIIEKKQPVAFWCNPISGHNTLYWYLQNLGQGPELLIRYENEEAVDDSQLPKDRFSAERLKGVDSTLKIQPAELGDSAVYLCASSLDRNWRDYGYTFGSGTRLTVV.

The CDR3 DNA reads as TGTGCCAGCAGCTTAGATGTGGGACATGCAGCTTTCTTT. As protein: CASSLDVGHAAFF. The rearrangement links TRBV7-9 to TRBJ1-1; weak D call: TRBD1 (6 bases). V was clipped by 1 base and J by 10 bases, with 13 bases between them. CDR1 SEHNR and CDR2 FQNEAQ come from the germline V gene (reference sequence). This CDR3 has 13 amino acids.

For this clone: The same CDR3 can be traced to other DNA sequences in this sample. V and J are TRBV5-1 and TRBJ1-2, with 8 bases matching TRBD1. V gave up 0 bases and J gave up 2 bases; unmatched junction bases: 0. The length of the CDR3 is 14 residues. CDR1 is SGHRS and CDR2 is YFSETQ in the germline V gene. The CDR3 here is CASSLDRGNYGYTF. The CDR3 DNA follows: TGCGCCAGCAGCTTGGACAGGGGGAACTATGGCTACACCTTC.

The CDR3 is CASSRGQGAAGANVLTF. The CDR3 DNA reads as TGTGCCAGCTCACGCGGACAGGGGGCAGCTGGGGCCAACGTCCTGACTTTC. This sequence joins TRBV18 and TRBJ2-6; 11 bases align to TRBD1. Germline V lookup: CDR1 KGHSH, CDR2 LQKENI. V dropped 4 bases and J dropped 2; count of bases not matched to a gene: 4. This CDR3 has 17 residues.

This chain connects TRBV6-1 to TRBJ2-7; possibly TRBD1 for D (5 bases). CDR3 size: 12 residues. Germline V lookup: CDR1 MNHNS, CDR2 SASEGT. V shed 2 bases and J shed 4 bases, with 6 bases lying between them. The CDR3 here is CASSERGYEQYF. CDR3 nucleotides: TGTGCCAGCAGTGAAAGGGGATACGAGCAGTACTTC.

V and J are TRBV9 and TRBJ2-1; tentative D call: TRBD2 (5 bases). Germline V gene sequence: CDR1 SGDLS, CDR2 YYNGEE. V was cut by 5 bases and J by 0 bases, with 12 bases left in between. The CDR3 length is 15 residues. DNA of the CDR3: TGTGCCAGCAGTTCCAGCGGTAGCTCCTACAATGAGCAGTTCTTC. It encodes CASSSSGSSYNEQFF.

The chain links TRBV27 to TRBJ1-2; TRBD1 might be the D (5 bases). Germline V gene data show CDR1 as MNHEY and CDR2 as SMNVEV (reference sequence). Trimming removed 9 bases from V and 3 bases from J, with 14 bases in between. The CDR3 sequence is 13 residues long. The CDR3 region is CASWRGEYYGYTF. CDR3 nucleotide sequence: TGTGCCAGTTGGAGGGGCGAGTACTATGGCTACACCTTC.

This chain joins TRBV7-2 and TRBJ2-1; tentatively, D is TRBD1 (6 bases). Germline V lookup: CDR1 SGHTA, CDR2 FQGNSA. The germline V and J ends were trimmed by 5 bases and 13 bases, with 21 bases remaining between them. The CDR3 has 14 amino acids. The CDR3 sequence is CASSAPLLAGEQFF. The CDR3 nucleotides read TGTGCCAGCAGCGCCCCCTTGTTGGCAGGGGAACAGTTCTTC.

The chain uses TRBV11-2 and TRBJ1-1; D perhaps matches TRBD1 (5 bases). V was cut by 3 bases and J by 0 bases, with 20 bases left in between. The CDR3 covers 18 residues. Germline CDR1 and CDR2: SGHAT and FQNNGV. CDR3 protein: CASSLRGRGRAMNTEAFF. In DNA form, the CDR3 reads TGTGCCAGCAGCTTGAGAGGAAGGGGCAGGGCGATGAACACTGAAGCTTTCTTT. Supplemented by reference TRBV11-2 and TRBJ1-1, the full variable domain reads EAGVAQSPRYKIIEKRQSVAFWCNPISGHATLYWYQQILGQGPKLLIQFQNNGVVDDSQLPKDRFSAERLKGVDSTLKIQPAKLEDSAVYLCASSLRGRGRAMNTEAFFGQGTRLTVV.

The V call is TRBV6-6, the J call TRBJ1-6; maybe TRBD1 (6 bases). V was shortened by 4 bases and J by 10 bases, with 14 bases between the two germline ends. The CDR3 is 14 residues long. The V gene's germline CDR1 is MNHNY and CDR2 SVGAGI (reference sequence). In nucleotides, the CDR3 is TGTGCCAGCAGTTCCCCGACAGGTAGCTCACCCCTCCACTTT. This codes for CASSSPTGSSPLHF.

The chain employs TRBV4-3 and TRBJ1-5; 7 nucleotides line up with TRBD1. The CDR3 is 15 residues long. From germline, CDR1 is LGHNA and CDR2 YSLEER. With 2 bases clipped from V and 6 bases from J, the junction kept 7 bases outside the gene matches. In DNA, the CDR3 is TGCGCCAGCAGCCAACAACAGGGGTATGGTCAGCCCCAGCATTTT. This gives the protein CASSQQQGYGQPQHF.